This T cell receptor (beta chain) was sequenced for a study of PD-1 blockade in mismatch repair-deficient tumors. About the research overall: Enrolled about 2012-2016, patients had progressing, pretreated mismatch repair-deficient cancers of 12 types. Study results and caveats: Tumor-resident clones, often undetectable pretreatment in blood, expanded then contracted after pembrolizumab.

Points on this clone: Its antigen is not identified. An end of the junction does not agree with germline; a read error may underlie this.

Method: immunoSEQ multiplex PCR; TCRdb's copy keeps in-frame clones and lacks some. The sample holds some 97,000 clones, 82% seen once. This CDR3 comprises 13 residues. The germline gives CDR1 MNHNY, CDR2 SVGAGI (reference sequence). This TCR was recovered from an adult with mismatch repair-deficient cancer. The sequencing used peripheral blood, collected 36 weeks after starting pembrolizumab. The genes are TRBV6-6 and TRBJ1-5; D is unclear. This CDR3 is CASSYGLNRPQHF. CDR3 nucleotides: TGTGCCAGCAGTTATGGTCTGAATCGGCCCCAGCATTTT.